Below, one T cell receptor (beta chain) is given with its context. The specificity of this receptor is unknown. Nothing much larger sits one base from this clone, and base qualities are not available. Library prep was done by the immunoSEQ multiplex PCR assay. A mixture of 60 forward primers for TCR Vbeta segments and 13 reverse primers for TCR Jbeta segments was used in the multiplex PCR. The CDR3 region of rearranged TCR beta genes was amplified from genomic DNA with a multiplex PCR assay. On the Illumina HiSeq System, the amplified TCR beta libraries were sequenced as 87-base-pair reads. The paper's data handling went like this. In a later analysis, approximately 74 million unique TCR beta chains were counted across the 500 to 700 repertoires, and roughly 10 million of these chains were shared by at least two donors. A nearest-neighbor algorithm error-corrected the raw reads and collapsed the reads into unique sequences, merging closely related sequences to remove PCR and sequencing errors. V, D and J gene segments were assigned by aligning CDR3 sequences to IMGT reference sequences. Each retained sequence needed at least a six-nucleotide match to both a V gene segment and a J gene segment. A rearrangement counted as productive if the CDR3 had no stop codons and remained in frame with V and J, and every other rearrangement counted as non-productive. CDR3 was defined by IMGT convention, running from the second conserved V-encoded cysteine to the conserved J-encoded phenylalanine. The earlier analysis of 587 of the donors excluded sequences that lacked an unambiguous match to a single V gene segment. In an earlier analysis of 450 to 750 of the donors, a V segment was called functional when productive rearrangements were above 56.7%, and segregating when the standard deviation between donors exceeded 5%. A statistical classification framework was developed to diagnose cytomegalovirus status using the catalog of TCR beta chain sequences. V and J gene assignment, in a later analysis, came from comparing TCR nucleotide sequences with IMGT/GENE-DB human TR gene sequences. A later analysis assigned CDR3 sequences and most-parsimonious VDJ recombination scenarios with the TCRdist pipeline. In a later analysis, each TCR beta chain was defined by its CDR3 amino acid sequence together with its V-gene family, and reads lacking a unique V-gene family were excluded. In a later analysis, 450 to 600 highly shared, low-generation-probability nucleotide sequences were removed to address suspected cross-contamination and a sequencing artifact. In a later analysis, a clonal expansion index for each public chain was calculated from normalized within-repertoire ranks of inferred template counts. In a later analysis, generation probabilities were computed with a VDJ recombination model fitted to out-of-frame rearrangements, and the resulting probabilities were checked against IGoR. A later analysis scored TCR-TCR, TCR-HLA and TCR-CMV co-occurrence with hypergeometric tests, applying a repertoire-size bias correction to TCR pairs. To estimate false discovery rates, a later analysis permuted the HLA or CMV assignments 20 times. In a later analysis, co-occurring TCRs were grouped with DBSCAN, and TCRdist sequence similarity was added when clustering was performed within HLA-allele-positive subsets. For co-occurrence clustering, repertoires with fewer than 30,000 or more than 120,000 public chains were excluded, along with roughly 5 repertoires with anomalous nucleotide sharing. The clones in this table, taken by TCRdb from immuneACCESS, are in-frame only. Not every clone is retained; where verified, under half of the shortfall comes from an unresolved V gene, and the cause of the rest is unknown. The V and J calls and the clone size are those of that table, but D and trimming were determined from the DNA. Within this sample are 93,000 or so clones, with roughly three quarters of them counted one time only. The ten most abundant clones make up roughly 4% of the sample.

The data derive from a study of cytomegalovirus exposure and HLA in healthy donors listed by TCRdb under 2017. In the study overall: According to an earlier analysis of a few hundred of the donors, roughly 180 million T cells yielded 100 million or so unique TCR beta sequences and roughly 280 Gb of sequence data. A handful of DR-DQ haplotypes were treated as single units for association and clustering because of strong linkage in the cohort. An earlier analysis of about 620 of the donors applied high-throughput TCR beta sequencing to assess whether each TCR beta V gene segment acted as functional or pseudogenic. Alongside the repertoire data, information on donor age, sex, ethnicity and CMV serostatus was compiled. Among about 410 genotyped donors of the cohort, an average of roughly 230,000 unique TCR beta nucleotide sequences was sequenced per donor, of which 15% to 20% were non-productive. To predict cytomegalovirus infection status, the study combined high-throughput TCR immunosequencing, statistical association of individual TCRs with disease status, and machine learning. The study profiled the T cell repertoires of 550 to 700 subjects by immunosequencing and related them to cytomegalovirus serostatus. A later analysis re-examined previously published TCR beta repertoires from just over 650 donors and added high-resolution HLA genotyping to investigate patterns of TCR occurrence. Both class I and class II loci were covered by HLA typing, at four-digit resolution. About 320 gigabases of sequencing data and tens of millions of unique TCR sequences were included in an early release covering 500 to 750 HLA-typed donors. In the later analysis, no new phenotypic data were used to find candidate immune exposures; instead, reliance was placed on TCR beta sequences and their occurrence across donors. The number of typed donors differed by locus: about 620-640 for A, B, C, DRB1 and DQB1; 500 to 550 for DQA1; fewer than 610 for DPA1; and some 430 for DPB1. The aim of the study was to test whether cataloging public T cell receptors could identify signatures of past pathogen exposure. In addition to the first cohort of 500 to 850 subjects, a separate validation cohort of 100 to 150 different subjects was used. A later genetic analysis took genome-wide SNP genotypes for about 55% of the 666 donors and used that subset as a discovery cohort. Of the 300 to 450 genotyped donors, approximately 82% fell in the genetic ancestry cluster associated with self-reported Caucasian donors. Every repertoire in the discovery cohort had been generated on one and the same sequencing platform.

Results and caveats for the whole study, not just this receptor: Because counts were too low, about 18 rarely observed V segments, including chromosome 9 orphons, were excluded from the earlier analysis of 587 of the donors. In vitro tests confirmed that a few of the cytomegalovirus-associated TCR beta chains recognize cytomegalovirus antigens. Because HLA typing was missing for some donors at each locus, association tests included only the typed subset. In a later analysis, TCR association rates were found to vary across HLA loci, with the most associated TCRs seen for DRB1 alleles and the fewest for HLA-C alleles. In a later analysis, HLA-associated TCR beta chains showed more clonal expansion and lower generation probabilities than non-associated chains that were equally common. In a later genetic analysis, fewer N-insertions in productive TCRs were reported among donors in an Asian-associated ancestry cluster than the roughly 700-donor mean. A later analysis found that most CMV-associated TCR beta chains appeared HLA-restricted, with HLA associations seemingly driven largely by CMV exposure. CMV serostatus was the only immune exposure information available for the cohort. Linkage disequilibrium might explain the correlated functional status among segregating V segments, but an unknown experimental factor could not be excluded. At a false discovery rate of 0.05, a later analysis linked 15,000 to 20,000 TCR beta sequences to specific HLA alleles. In this cohort, only TCR beta chains were sequenced, and detectable features were limited by the absence of alpha or paired-chain data. In an earlier analysis of fewer than 700 of the donors, most TCR beta V segments appeared in productive rearrangements about 90% or about 30% of the time, broadly matching IMGT annotations. Several of the top co-occurrence clusters appeared to be linked to parvovirus B19, influenza, CMV and Epstein-Barr virus, according to a later analysis. A further reported finding was that TCR beta sequences accurately predicted the HLA-A and HLA-B alleles for most subjects in the first cohort. Because the 87-base-pair reads could not distinguish some IMGT-functional V segments, including TRBV6-2 and TRBV6-3, those segments were excluded. The presence/absence analyses assumed that sequencing depth was roughly uniform across donors, and that assumption may not be true. A group of highly shared sequence variants was considered likely to be a technical artifact of the sequencing pipeline. In both the original and validation cohorts, the classifier was reported to diagnose cytomegalovirus status with high specificity and sensitivity. When HLA alleles, especially DR and DQ, strongly co-occurred, attributing TCR associations to individual alleles was difficult. The authors suggested that the approach could potentially be generalized to other disease states and immunological phenotypes. While some public TCRs were present in many individuals, most TCR sequences turned up only very rarely across donors. In a later genetic analysis, a missense DCLRE1C variant was associated with V-gene and J-gene trimming of TCR beta chains, and the association was replicated in an independent cohort. A total of 164 TCR beta chains were listed by the study as associated with cytomegalovirus.

In total, more than 500 healthy bone marrow donors made up the cohort. At the time of sampling, all cohort members were nominally healthy, though unrecorded immune exposures were likely present. The donor tested CMV seropositive, placing the donor among the roughly 300 seropositive members of the cohort. Each donor provided a peripheral blood sample, and peripheral blood mononuclear cells were used for TCR beta sequencing. The Qiagen DNeasy Blood Extraction Kit was used to extract genomic DNA from the blood cell samples. Unmatched junction bases come to 10, with V trimmed by 2 bases and J by 8 bases. The germline V gene provides CDR1 ENHRY and CDR2 SYGVKD. Counted from cysteine to phenylalanine, this CDR3 has 15 amino acids. Only CDR3 DNA remains: 45 bases, in frame from the first base.

Sequences were obtained from PBMCs. The TCR sequence derives from a man aged 45 to 65 in good health and CMV-seropositive. The chain is encoded by TRBV10-3 joined to TRBJ1-2; 8 of the junction bases match TRBD1. The CDR3 sequence is CAISERAGGFGGYTF. The bases are TGTGCCATCAGTGAGAGGGCAGGGGGCTTCGGGGGCTACACCTTC.